Presented here are 14 T cell receptor beta chains from one specimen sequenced in a study of T-cell memory formation after mild COVID-19. MiXCR, run by TCRdb on the 5' RACE reads, gives a single entry per CDR3 protein. The sample has 110,000 to 150,000 distinct CDR3 sequences, 25% seen once; the top ten hold 24%. The sequenced material came from PBMCs or a T cell subset sorted from them (not recorded which). These receptors all come from an adult woman who had mild COVID-19 (a few samples of this study predate the infection). Cell type and time point are not known.

The CDR3 coding sequence is TGTGCCATCCAGGGAGACAGACAGATCTACAATGAGCAGTTCTTC. Protein: CAIQGDRQIYNEQFF. This chain joins TRBV10-3 and TRBJ2-1, with D perhaps assigned TRBD1 or TRBD2 (5 bases each). The germline V and J ends were trimmed by 8 bases and 3 bases, with 17 bases remaining between them. The germline V gene has CDR1 ENHRY and CDR2 SYGVKD. This CDR3 spans 15 amino acids.

J is TRBJ2-1 and V is TRBV7-6; TRBD1 is a possible D gene (6 bases). Trimming removed 4 bases from V and 6 bases from J, with 10 bases in between. CDR1 and CDR2 (germline): SGHVS, FNYEAQ. This CDR3 region has 13 residues. DNA of the CDR3: TGTGCCAGCAGCTGGGGCAGGGGCAATGAGCAGTTCTTC. It yields the protein CASSWGRGNEQFF.

This clonotype occurred a few times. The rearrangement joins TRBV20-1 to TRBJ2-1; 8 bases match TRBD2. CDR3 length: 14 residues. J gave up 6 bases and V 3 bases, and 7 bases lay outside the gene matches. Germline loops: CDR1 DFQATT, CDR2 SNEGSKA (reference sequence). The CDR3 region is CSASPGGPANEQFF. The CDR3 DNA reads TGCAGTGCTAGTCCGGGGGGGCCGGCCAATGAGCAGTTCTTC.

The rearrangement uses TRBV7-2 and TRBJ1-3, with D possibly matching TRBD1 (6 bases). CDR3 length equals 16 residues. Per the germline V gene, CDR1 is SGHTA and CDR2 is FQGNSA. Between the trimmed V and J ends, which lost 5 bases and 0 bases, there was a span of 14 bases. In DNA, the CDR3 is TGTGCCAGCAGCGCTACAGGGTTAACCTCTGGAAACACCATATATTTT. As protein: CASSATGLTSGNTIYF.

The chain links TRBV5-5 to TRBJ2-7; unclear D gene. The germline CDR1 and CDR2 sequences are SGHKS and YYEKEE (reference sequence). This CDR3 is 14 amino acids long. Trimming left V 5 bases short and J 2 bases short, with 14 bases between. CDR3 residues: CASRPDRVTYEQYF. The DNA for the CDR3 is TGTGCCAGCAGACCCGATCGCGTTACCTACGAGCAGTACTTC.

V and J are TRBV7-9 and TRBJ2-1; 7 positions agree with TRBD1. The CDR3 covers 14 residues. The J segment lost 2 bases and the V segment lost 6 bases, leaving 4 bases of the junction unmatched. The germline CDR1 and CDR2 sequences are SEHNR and FQNEAQ (reference sequence). The CDR3 DNA reads TGTGCCAGCAGGACCGGGACAGCCTACAATGAGCAGTTCTTC. It codes for CASRTGTAYNEQFF.

Only a few counts were recorded for this clonotype. V is TRBV12-3 or TRBV12-4 and J is TRBJ2-3; 11 bases align to TRBD2. The CDR3 totals 17 residues. After removal of 6 bases from V and 0 bases from J, the junction contained 8 bases not matched to a gene. The CDR3 DNA is TGTGCCAGCAGGAAACCGGGACTAGCGGAAAGCACAGATACGCAGTATTTT. It yields the protein CASRKPGLAESTDTQYF.

This chain connects TRBV7-9 to TRBJ1-1; D is unresolved. In germline, CDR1 is SEHNR, CDR2 FQNEAQ (reference sequence). The CDR3 has 12 amino acids. Trimming removed 6 bases at V and 6 bases at J, with 11 bases between. The CDR3 DNA reads TGTGCCAGCAGTGCTGCTTCCCCTGAAGCTTTCTTT. It encodes CASSAASPEAFF.

The V and J genes are TRBV2 and TRBJ2-3; D perhaps matches TRBD1 (5 bases). CDR3 length: 17 amino acids. V was trimmed by 2 bases and J by 0 bases, leaving 15 bases between them. Germline-derived CDR1 and CDR2 are SNHLY and FYNNEI. CDR3 coding DNA: TGTGCCAGCAGTGAATCTTCATGGGGCGTTAGCACAGATACGCAGTATTTT. This gives the protein CASSESSWGVSTDTQYF. The whole variable domain, filled in from reference TRBV2 and TRBJ2-3, reads EPEVTQTPSHQVTQMGQEVILRCVPISNHLYFYWYRQILGQKVEFLVSFYNNEISEKSEIFDDQFSVERPDGSNFTLKIRSTKLEDSAMYFCASSESSWGVSTDTQYFGPGTRLTVL.

This clonotype was seen a few times. The V gene is TRBV27, the J gene TRBJ2-1; 8 positions match TRBD1. This CDR3 is built from 13 residues. Germline V gene lookup returns CDR1 MNHEY and CDR2 SMNVEV (reference sequence). V shed 5 bases and J 6 bases; nucleotides not matched to a gene: 3. The CDR3 loop reads CASSLTGVNEQFF. CDR3 in DNA: TGTGCCAGCAGTCTGACAGGGGTCAATGAGCAGTTCTTC.

The gene calls are TRBV9 and TRBJ2-7, with D maybe TRBD1 (6 bases). V lost 3 bases to trimming and J lost 1 base, with 8 bases between them. This CDR3 comprises 13 residues. CDR1 and CDR2 (germline): SGDLS, YYNGEE. The CDR3 sequence is CASSATGSYEQYF. The CDR3 nucleotides are TGTGCCAGCAGCGCAACAGGGTCCTACGAGCAGTACTTC.

The chain employs TRBV4-1 and TRBJ1-2; unclear D gene. V gave up 0 bases and J gave up 1 base, with 12 bases separating them. The CDR3 sequence is 16 residues long. Germline CDR1 and CDR2: MGHRA and YSYEKL. CDR3 coding DNA: TGCGCCAGCAGCCAAGATCGGGAGGGATTTAACTATGGCTACACCTTC. This translates into CASSQDREGFNYGYTF.

A few counts support this clonotype. V and J are TRBV5-1 and TRBJ2-3; no clear D gene. CDR3 length: 14 amino acids. V lost 1 base, J lost 4 bases, and 10 bases lay in between. CDR1 is SGHRS and CDR2 is YFSETQ in the germline V gene. DNA for the CDR3: TGCGCCAGCAGCTTGCGGAGTAGTTCAGATACGCAGTATTTT. Translating gives CASSLRSSSDTQYF.

This clonotype came up a few times. This sequence joins TRBV7-9 and TRBJ2-1; 8 nucleotides line up with TRBD2. This CDR3 has 20 residues. Trimming removed 1 base from V and 8 bases from J; junction bases left unmatched: 22. The germline gives CDR1 SEHNR, CDR2 FQNEAQ (reference sequence). CDR3 loop: CASSLDIERAGGYADDEQFF. The CDR3 DNA reads TGTGCCAGCAGCTTAGACATCGAAAGGGCGGGAGGCTATGCGGACGATGAGCAGTTCTTC.